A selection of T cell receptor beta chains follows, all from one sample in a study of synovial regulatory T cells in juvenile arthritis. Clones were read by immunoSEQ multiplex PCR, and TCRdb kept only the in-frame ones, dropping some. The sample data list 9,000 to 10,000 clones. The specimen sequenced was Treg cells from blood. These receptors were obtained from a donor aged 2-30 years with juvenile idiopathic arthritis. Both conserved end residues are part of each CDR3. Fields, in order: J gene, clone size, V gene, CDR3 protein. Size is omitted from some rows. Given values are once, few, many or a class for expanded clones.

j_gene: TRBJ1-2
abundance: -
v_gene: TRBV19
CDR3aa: CASSSPGQGIGYTF

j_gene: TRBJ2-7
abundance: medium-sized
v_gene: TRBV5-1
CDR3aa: CASSGTGFTNEQYF

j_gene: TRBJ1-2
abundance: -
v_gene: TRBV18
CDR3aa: CASSETTNYGYTF

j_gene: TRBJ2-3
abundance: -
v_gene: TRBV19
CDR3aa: CASSISRERTDTQYF

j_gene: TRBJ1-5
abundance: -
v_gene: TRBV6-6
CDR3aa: CASRGSNQPQHF

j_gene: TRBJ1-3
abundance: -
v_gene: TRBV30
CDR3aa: CAWSNERSGNTIYF

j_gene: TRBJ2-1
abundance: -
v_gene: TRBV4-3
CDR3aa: CASSQDVLAAHNEQFF

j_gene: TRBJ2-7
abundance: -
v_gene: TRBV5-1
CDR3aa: CASSFNSGSYEQYF

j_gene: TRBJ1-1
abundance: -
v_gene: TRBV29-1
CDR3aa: CSGRGRGGNTEAFF

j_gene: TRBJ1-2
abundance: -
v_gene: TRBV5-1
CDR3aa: CASSPGQGIYGYTF

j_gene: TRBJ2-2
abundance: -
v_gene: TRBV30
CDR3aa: CAWSWRGINTGELFF

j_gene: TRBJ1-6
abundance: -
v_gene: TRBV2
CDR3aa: CATDLGVNSPLHF

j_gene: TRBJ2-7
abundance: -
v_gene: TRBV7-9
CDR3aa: CASSLSGTYEQYF

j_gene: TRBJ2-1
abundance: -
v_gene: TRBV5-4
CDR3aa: CASSLSPEGLHNEQFF

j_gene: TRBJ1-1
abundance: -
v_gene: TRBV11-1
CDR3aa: CASSLSTGITEAFF

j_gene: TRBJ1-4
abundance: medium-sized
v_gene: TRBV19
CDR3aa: CASSSDRGEKLFF

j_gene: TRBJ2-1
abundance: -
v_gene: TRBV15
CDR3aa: CATSRGMVAGYNEQFF

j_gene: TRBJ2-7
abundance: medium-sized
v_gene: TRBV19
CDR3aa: CASSIRAAAEQYF

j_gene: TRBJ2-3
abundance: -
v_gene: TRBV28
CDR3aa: CASAGLAGGQSGDTQYF

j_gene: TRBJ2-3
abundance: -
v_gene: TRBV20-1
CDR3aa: CGATLEDTQYF

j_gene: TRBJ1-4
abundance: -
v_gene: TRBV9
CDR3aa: CASSVSPGQGGNEKLFF

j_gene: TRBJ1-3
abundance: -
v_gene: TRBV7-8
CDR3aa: CASSFGLLPGNTIYF

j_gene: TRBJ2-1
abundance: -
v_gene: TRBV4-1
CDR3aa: CASSPGLATEQFF

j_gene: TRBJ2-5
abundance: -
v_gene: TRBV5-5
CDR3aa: CASSLTGRAGKETQYF